This T cell receptor (beta chain) was recorded in a study of blood T cell repertoires in COVID-19. The data were produced by immunoSEQ multiplex PCR, yet TCRdb's version contains in-frame clones alone and is incomplete. The table lists under 500,000 clones, about 89% of them singletons. CDR3 length: 14 residues. V was trimmed by 2 bases and J by 2 bases, leaving 10 bases between them. Germline V gene data show CDR1 as MDHEN and CDR2 as SYDVKM. The TCR sequence derives from a woman in her twenties or thirties with acute or convalescent COVID-19. V usage is TRBV28 and J usage is TRBJ2-7, with D uncertain. The sample consisted of peripheral blood. The CDR3: CASSLHQIPYEQYF. The CDR3 coding sequence is TGTGCCAGCAGTTTACATCAGATCCCCTACGAGCAGTACTTC. Drawing the rest from reference TRBV28 and TRBJ2-7, the complete variable domain is DVKVTQSSRYLVKRTGEKVFLECVQDMDHENMFWYRQDPGLGLRLIYFSYDVKMKEKGDIPEGYSVSREKKERFSLILESASTNQTSMYLCASSLHQIPYEQYFGPGTRLTVT.